This T cell receptor beta chain was profiled in a study of CD8 T cells in ankylosing spondylitis. The J segment lost 2 bases and the V segment lost 3 bases, leaving 8 bases of the junction unmatched. The CDR3 length is 17 residues. This clonotype was picked up a small number of times. The antigen is unknown. Study-wide results and caveats: Reportedly, matched ankylosing spondylitis synovial fluid was significantly enriched for disease-linked clones. In reactive arthritis synovial fluid and blood, some motif variants had been reported before. Those disease-linked clones were CD8+; they were also relatively rare in peripheral blood.

Quantitative 5'-RACE was performed with molecular barcodes, and it yielded the TCR beta libraries. TCRdb passed the 5' RACE reads through MiXCR, listing each CDR3 protein once. The table includes more than 150,000 distinct CDR3 sequences, roughly 13% detected once. The rearrangement links TRBV12-3 or TRBV12-4 to TRBJ2-3, with 10 bases fitting TRBD1. This TCR came from a male donor with ankylosing spondylitis or in good health (not recorded which). Sequencing was performed on blood, either unsorted or a sorted T cell fraction (not recorded which). CDR3 residues: CASSFLPGQGYTDTQYF. CDR3 bases: TGTGCCAGCAGTTTTCTCCCGGGACAGGGGTACACAGATACGCAGTATTTT.